These 11 T cell receptor beta chains share one sample of origin, sequenced in a study of monozygotic twins with inflammatory bowel disease. TCRdb reprocessed the 5' RACE reads and stores each CDR3 protein as one record, lacking DNA. Its table lists some 440,000 distinct CDR3 sequences. Input material: blood. The receptors were sampled from a human donor with ulcerative colitis or Crohn's disease, or a healthy co-twin of an affected twin (not recorded which).

The chain combines TRBV27 with TRBJ2-1; TCRdb's D call of TRBD2 is untestable without DNA. The CDR3 has 15 amino acids. Germline CDR1 MNHEY, CDR2 SMNVEV (reference sequence). CDR3 sequence: CASSLSLAGNNEQFF.

The chain employs TRBV7-2 and TRBJ2-3; absent DNA, TCRdb's TRBD1 call cannot be checked. CDR3 length: 16 residues. Germline V CDR1 and CDR2: SGHTA, FQGNSA. Here the CDR3 reads CASSLARDRGTDTQYF.

The chain joins TRBV7-9 to TRBJ2-5; there is no DNA to check the TCRdb D call of TRBD2. This CDR3 has 13 amino acids. From germline, CDR1 is SEHNR and CDR2 FQNEAQ (reference sequence). CDR3 loop: CASSLGGEETQYF.

CDR3 sequence reads: CASSLGTGLTSSYNEQFF. This chain uses TRBV5-4 with TRBJ2-1; the TCRdb call, TRBD1, lacks DNA for checking. This CDR3 has 18 residues. The V gene's germline CDR1 is SGHNT and CDR2 YYREEE (reference sequence).

The chain joins TRBV10-3 to TRBJ2-7; without DNA, the TCRdb call of TRBD2 cannot be checked. Per germline, CDR1 ENHRY and CDR2 SYGVKD. The CDR3 has 18 amino acids. The CDR3 reads CATDETTSGRLSSYEQYF.

The rearrangement joins TRBV7-2 to TRBJ2-1; absent DNA, TCRdb's TRBD2 call cannot be checked. The germline CDR1 and CDR2 sequences are SGHTA and FQGNSA. The CDR3 is 17 residues long. CDR3 amino acids: CASSLAAAGTIYNEQFF.

The V call is TRBV7-2, the J call TRBJ2-1. The germline V gene encodes CDR1 SGHTA and CDR2 FQGNSA. CDR3 length: 16 residues. The CDR3 reads CASSLAGGTFYNEQFF.

This chain links TRBV4-1 with TRBJ1-1; TCRdb gives TRBD1 as the D gene, but with no DNA this cannot be confirmed. The CDR3 is made up of 14 amino acids. Per the germline V gene, CDR1 is MGHRA and CDR2 is YSYEKL. CDR3 sequence reads: CASSHVGTGVEAFF.

This CDR3 reads CASSSHQGYEQYF. The chain recombines TRBV5-1 with TRBJ2-7; the D call from TCRdb, TRBD1, cannot be confirmed without DNA. Germline V gene data show CDR1 as SGHRS and CDR2 as YFSETQ. The CDR3 totals 13 residues.

The gene calls are TRBV7-2 and TRBJ1-6; TCRdb outputs TRBD1, but without DNA this stays unchecked. This CDR3 region has 14 residues. The V gene's germline CDR1 is SGHTA and CDR2 FQGNSA. The CDR3 reads CASSLEGFWSPLHF. Combining the CDR3 with reference TRBV7-2 and TRBJ1-6 gives the whole variable domain GAGVSQSPSNKVTEKGKDVELRCDPISGHTALYWYRQSLGQGLEFLIYFQGNSAPDKSGLPSDRFSAERTGGSVSTLTIQRTQQEDSAVYLCASSLEGFWSPLHFGNGTRLTVT.

The rearrangement joins TRBV29-1 to TRBJ1-4. Germline V gene lookup returns CDR1 SQVTM and CDR2 ANQGSEA. This CDR3 comprises 15 residues. Here the CDR3 reads CSVKEGPHGREKLFF. Full variable domain (missing parts from reference TRBV29-1 and TRBJ1-4): SAVISQKPSRDICQRGTSLTIQCQVDSQVTMMFWYRQQPGQSLTLIATANQGSEATYESGFVIDKFPISRPNLTFSTLTVSNMSPEDSSIYLCSVKEGPHGREKLFFGSGTQLSVL.